Each of the 9 T cell receptor beta chains below was sequenced from the same sample in a study of T cell responses to AZD1222 COVID-19 vaccine. Only in-frame clones appear in the TCRdb table, and some are missing; sequencing was by immunoSEQ multiplex PCR. Here the sample spans around 130,000 clones, over 85% being singletons. Sample: peripheral blood, taken 28 days after the second AZD1222 dose. Receptors were obtained from an adult who received the AZD1222 COVID-19 vaccine.

The chain links TRBV30 to TRBJ2-5, with 8 positions matching TRBD1. Trimming at V came to 7 bases and at J to 2 bases, leaving 6 bases not matched to a gene. This CDR3 spans 13 amino acids. The germline V gene encodes CDR1 GTSNPN and CDR2 SVGIG (reference sequence). CDR3: CASTGVGQETQYF. CDR3 bases: TGTGCCTCGACAGGGGTCGGTCAAGAGACCCAGTACTTC.

The CDR3 DNA is TGTGCCAGCAGCTTAGGGGGTAGCGGGAGCGTCGGGGAGCTGTTTTTT. It encodes CASSLGGSGSVGELFF. The chain has TRBV11-2 and TRBJ2-2; TRBD2 aligns across 9 bases. This CDR3 comprises 16 residues. Looked up from germline, CDR1 is SGHAT and CDR2 is FQNNGV. V lost 1 base, J lost 7 bases, and 7 bases stayed unmatched.

The chain couples TRBV7-9 to TRBJ1-5; D call uncertain. Looked up from germline, CDR1 is SEHNR and CDR2 is FQNEAQ (reference sequence). The CDR3 extends over 12 amino acids. V lost 7 bases, J lost 7 bases, and 11 bases lay in between. CDR3 region: CASTLGLQPQHF. The CDR3 nucleotides are TGTGCCAGCACCTTGGGGTTGCAGCCCCAGCATTTT.

The gene calls are TRBV3-1 (or the pseudogene TRBV3-2) and TRBJ2-5; D is uncertain. This CDR3 has 15 amino acids. In germline, CDR1 is LGHDT, CDR2 YNNKEL (reference sequence). The germline V and J ends were trimmed by 1 base and 1 base, with 10 bases remaining between them. CDR3 sequence (DNA): TGTGCCAGCAGCCAAGGCAGACCAATCCAAGAGACCCAGTACTTC. It yields the protein CASSQGRPIQETQYF.

The table lists this clone with a count of one. V usage is TRBV7-3 and J usage is TRBJ2-1, with 10 bases fitting TRBD2. Germline V gene lookup returns CDR1 SGHTA and CDR2 FQGTGA. This CDR3 has 16 residues. J gave up 7 bases and V 5 bases, and 11 bases lay outside the gene matches. The CDR3 region is CASSQTGTSAANEQFF. In DNA, the CDR3 is TGTGCCAGCAGCCAGACCGGGACTAGCGCAGCTAATGAGCAGTTCTTC.

CDR3 in amino acids: CASSIGASQAFF. CDR3 bases: TGTGCCAGTAGTATTGGGGCAAGCCAAGCTTTCTTT. This sequence joins TRBV19 and TRBJ1-1, with TRBD1 as a possible D gene (5 bases). Germline V CDR1 and CDR2: LNHDA, SQIVND (reference sequence). The CDR3 covers 12 residues. Trimming cost V 3 bases and J 9 bases, with 11 bases left between them.

V is TRBV10-3 and J is TRBJ2-1; the match to TRBD2 covers 11 bases. Trimming at V came to 10 bases and at J to 5 bases, leaving 7 bases not matched to a gene. CDR1 and CDR2 (germline): ENHRY, SYGVKD. This CDR3 is 14 amino acids long. CDR3 nucleotides: TGTGCCACCAAACTAGCGGGAGAAAACAATGAGCAGTTCTTC. This codes for CATKLAGENNEQFF.

The chain links TRBV20-1 to TRBJ1-2, with 7 nucleotides matching TRBD1. The germline gives CDR1 DFQATT, CDR2 SNEGSKA (reference sequence). CDR3 length equals 11 residues. V lost 5 bases, J lost 8 bases, and 5 bases stayed unmatched. The chain's CDR3 is CSAYDRVGYTF. CDR3 bases: TGCAGTGCTTACGACAGGGTCGGCTACACCTTC.

This chain uses TRBV29-1 with TRBJ2-2, with 7 bases lining up with TRBD1. The germline V gene has CDR1 SQVTM and CDR2 ANQGSEA. The CDR3 runs 11 residues. Trimming took 8 bases from V and 6 from J; bases not matched to a gene: 3. The CDR3 region has the DNA TGCAGCACTGGACAGGCCGGGGAGCTGTTTTTT. It encodes CSTGQAGELFF.